Reported below is one TCR beta chain. The data derive from a study of blood T cell repertoires in COVID-19. Recruits, aged roughly 18 to 100 years, lived in 24 US areas. Per the original methods: Nucleated cell counts were estimated from reference gene primer amplification. Produced via immunoSEQ multiplex PCR; TCRdb's table is partial and in-frame only. For V, J and clone size, that table is used; D and trimming come from the DNA. The sample includes around 310,000 clones, nearly 90% seen only once; the top ten take just under 9.5%. The specimen was PBMCs or T cells enriched from blood (not recorded which). The sequence was obtained from a woman in her twenties or thirties who had recovered from COVID-19.

The CDR3 loop reads CASSERASGSLSTDTQYF. CDR3 in DNA: TGCGCCAGCAGTGAGAGGGCTAGCGGGAGCCTAAGCACAGATACGCAGTATTTT. The rearrangement uses TRBV10-2 and TRBJ2-3, with 10 bases that match TRBD2. This CDR3 contains 18 residues. Per germline, CDR1 WSHSY and CDR2 SAAADI. V trimming: 2 bases; J trimming: 0 bases; junction bases outside the gene matches: 8.